This T cell receptor (beta chain) comes out of a study of T cell responses to AZD1222 COVID-19 vaccine. Points from the study as a whole: The peak T cell response came first, and repertoires were sampled only after it. Reportedly, nearly half the spike-specific TCRs target unmutated variant regions.

Pooled in the analysis were second doses at about 4 or about 12 weeks. This CDR3 is 16 amino acids long. Germline V gene lookup returns CDR1 MGHRA and CDR2 YSYEKL. V was pared by 4 bases and J by 6 bases, with 10 bases of the junction left unmatched. On this clone itself: Its antigen is unidentified.

TCRdb's copy holds only in-frame clones and misses some; the assay was immunoSEQ multiplex PCR. The table has about 140,000 clones, approximately 92% seen once. The sample here was peripheral blood, taken 28 days after the second AZD1222 dose. This receptor was taken from an adult who received the AZD1222 COVID-19 vaccine. The chain uses TRBV4-1 and TRBJ2-2; TRBD2 agrees at 8 bases. CDR3 sequence: CASSRHGRDLAGELFF. CDR3 coding DNA: TGCGCCAGCAGCCGCCACGGGAGGGACTTGGCCGGGGAGCTGTTTTTT.